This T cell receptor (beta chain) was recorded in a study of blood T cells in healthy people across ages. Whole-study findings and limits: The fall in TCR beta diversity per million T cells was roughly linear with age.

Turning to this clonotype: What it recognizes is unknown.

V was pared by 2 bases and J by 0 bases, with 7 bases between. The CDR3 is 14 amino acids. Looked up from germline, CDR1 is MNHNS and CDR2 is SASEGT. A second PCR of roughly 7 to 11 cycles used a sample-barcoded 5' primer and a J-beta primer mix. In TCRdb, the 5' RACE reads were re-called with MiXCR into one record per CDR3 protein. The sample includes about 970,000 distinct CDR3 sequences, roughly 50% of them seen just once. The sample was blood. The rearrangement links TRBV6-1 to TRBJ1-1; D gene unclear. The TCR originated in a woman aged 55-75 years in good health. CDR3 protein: CASSEPGLNTEAFF. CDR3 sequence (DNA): TGTGCCAGCAGTGAACCCGGACTGAACACTGAAGCTTTCTTT.